This record concerns one TCR beta chain sequence. What it recognizes is unknown. CDR3 size: 15 residues. CDR1 is SGHRS and CDR2 is YFSETQ in the germline V gene. The trim removed 3 bases at V and 2 bases at J, leaving 6 bases unmatched. This table comes from immunoSEQ multiplex PCR, and its TCRdb copy is limited to in-frame clones, with some not included. This sample has 640,000 or so clones, with 72% found just once. The source of the sample is a study of shared clonotypes between healthy human individuals. Whole-study context: The study used three CD4 naive, three CD4 memory, two CD8 naive and one CD8 memory plate per donor.

General study points: The study sampled only blood, and tissue repertoires likely differ. A limitation of the genetic and exposure-history diversity represented arose from few donors.

The receptor was isolated from a woman aged 25 to 45 in good health. The sequencing input was memory CD4+ T cells sorted from blood. Subset noted: CD45RA-negative fraction. The chain is built from TRBV5-1 and TRBJ2-7; 9 nucleotides match TRBD2. CDR3 in amino acids: CASSSLAGQTYEQYF. CDR3 coding DNA: TGCGCCAGCAGCTCACTAGCGGGTCAAACCTACGAGCAGTACTTC.